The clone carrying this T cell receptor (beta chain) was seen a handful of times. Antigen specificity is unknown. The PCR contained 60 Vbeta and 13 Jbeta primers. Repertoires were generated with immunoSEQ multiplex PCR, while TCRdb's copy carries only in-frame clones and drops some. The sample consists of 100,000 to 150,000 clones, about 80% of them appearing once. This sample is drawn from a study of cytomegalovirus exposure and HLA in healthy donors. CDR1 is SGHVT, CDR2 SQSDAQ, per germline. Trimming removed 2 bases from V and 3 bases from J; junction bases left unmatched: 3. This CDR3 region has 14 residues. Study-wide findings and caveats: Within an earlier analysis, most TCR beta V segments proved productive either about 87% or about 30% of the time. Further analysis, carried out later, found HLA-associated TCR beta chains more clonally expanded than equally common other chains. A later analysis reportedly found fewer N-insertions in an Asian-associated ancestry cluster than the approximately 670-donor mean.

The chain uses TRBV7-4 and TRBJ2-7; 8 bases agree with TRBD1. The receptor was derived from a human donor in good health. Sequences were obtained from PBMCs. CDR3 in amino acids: CASSLIRGRYEQYF. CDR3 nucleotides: TGTGCCAGCAGCTTAATCAGGGGGCGCTACGAGCAGTACTTC.